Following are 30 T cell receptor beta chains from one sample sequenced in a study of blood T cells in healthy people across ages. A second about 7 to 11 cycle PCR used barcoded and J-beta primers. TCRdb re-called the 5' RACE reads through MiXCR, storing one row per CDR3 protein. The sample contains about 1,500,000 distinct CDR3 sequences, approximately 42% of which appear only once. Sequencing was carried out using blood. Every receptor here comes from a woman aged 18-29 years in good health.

The CDR3 region has the DNA TGTGCCAGCAGTTTCGGGGGAAGTAGTCAAGAGACCCAGTACTTC. It encodes CASSFGGSSQETQYF. The chain uses TRBV6-5 and TRBJ2-5; perhaps TRBD2 as D (6 bases). V gave up 4 bases and J gave up 2 bases, with 14 bases separating them. This CDR3 spans 15 amino acids. Germline CDR1 is MNHEY and CDR2 is SVGAGI.

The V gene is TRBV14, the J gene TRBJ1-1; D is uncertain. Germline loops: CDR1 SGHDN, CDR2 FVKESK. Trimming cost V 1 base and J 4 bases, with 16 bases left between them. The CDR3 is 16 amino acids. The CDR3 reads CASSQGLLESVTEAFF. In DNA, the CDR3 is TGTGCCAGCAGCCAAGGCCTTCTTGAGTCTGTCACTGAAGCTTTCTTT.

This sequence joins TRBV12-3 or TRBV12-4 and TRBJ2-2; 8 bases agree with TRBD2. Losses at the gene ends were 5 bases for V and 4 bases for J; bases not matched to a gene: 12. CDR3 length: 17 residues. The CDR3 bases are TGTGCCAGCAGTAACCCTCCGGGACTAGTAAGCACCGGGGAGCTGTTTTTT. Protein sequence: CASSNPPGLVSTGELFF.

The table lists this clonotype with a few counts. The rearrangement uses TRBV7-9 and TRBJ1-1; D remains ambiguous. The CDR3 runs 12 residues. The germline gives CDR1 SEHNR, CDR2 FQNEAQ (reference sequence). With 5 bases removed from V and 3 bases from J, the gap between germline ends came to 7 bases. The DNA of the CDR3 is TGTGCCAGCAGCCGTAGCTACACTGAAGCTTTCTTT. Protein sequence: CASSRSYTEAFF.

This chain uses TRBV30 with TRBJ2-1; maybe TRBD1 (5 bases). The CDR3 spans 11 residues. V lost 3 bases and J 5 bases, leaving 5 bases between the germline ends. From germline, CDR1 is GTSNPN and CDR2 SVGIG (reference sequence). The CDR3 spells CAWRGHNEQFF. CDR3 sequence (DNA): TGTGCCTGGAGGGGGCACAATGAGCAGTTCTTC.

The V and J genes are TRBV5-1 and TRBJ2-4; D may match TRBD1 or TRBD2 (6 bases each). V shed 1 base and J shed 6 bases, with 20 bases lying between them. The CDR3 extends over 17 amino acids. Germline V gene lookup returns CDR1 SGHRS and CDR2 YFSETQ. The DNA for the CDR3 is TGCGCCAGCAGCTTGTTCATGGGGGGCGTGGGAGGAAACATTCAGTACTTC. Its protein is CASSLFMGGVGGNIQYF.

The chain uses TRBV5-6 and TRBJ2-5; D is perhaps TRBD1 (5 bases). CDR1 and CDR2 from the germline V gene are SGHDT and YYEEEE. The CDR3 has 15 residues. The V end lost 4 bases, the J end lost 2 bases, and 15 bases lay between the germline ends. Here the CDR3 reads CASSPGRTKQETQYF. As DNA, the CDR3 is TGTGCCAGCAGCCCGGGCAGGACAAAGCAAGAGACCCAGTACTTC. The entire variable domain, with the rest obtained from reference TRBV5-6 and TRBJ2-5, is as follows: DAGVTQSPTHLIKTRGQQVTLRCSPKSGHDTVSWYQQALGQGPQFIFQYYEEEERQRGNFPDRFSGHQFPNYSSELNVNALLLGDSALYLCASSPGRTKQETQYFGPGTRLLVL.

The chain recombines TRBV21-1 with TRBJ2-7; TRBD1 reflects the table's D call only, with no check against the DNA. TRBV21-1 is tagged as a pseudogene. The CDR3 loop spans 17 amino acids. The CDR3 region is CASSKGYSGRVTYEQYF. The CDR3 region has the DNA TGTGCCAGCAGCAAAGGCTACTCGGGCAGGGTAACCTACGAGCAGTACTTC.

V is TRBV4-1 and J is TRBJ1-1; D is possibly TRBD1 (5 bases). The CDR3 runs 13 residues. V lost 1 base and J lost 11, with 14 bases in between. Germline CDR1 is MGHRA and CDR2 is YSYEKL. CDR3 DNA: TGCGCCAGCAGCCAAGTGACCGTGTCAGGGGCTTTCTTT. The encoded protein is CASSQVTVSGAFF.

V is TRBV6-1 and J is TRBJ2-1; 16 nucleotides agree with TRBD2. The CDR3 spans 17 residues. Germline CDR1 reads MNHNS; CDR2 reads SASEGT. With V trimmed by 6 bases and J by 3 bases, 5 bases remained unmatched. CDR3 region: CASRAGLAGGRYNEQFF. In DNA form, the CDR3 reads TGTGCCAGCAGAGCGGGACTAGCGGGGGGGCGCTACAATGAGCAGTTCTTC.

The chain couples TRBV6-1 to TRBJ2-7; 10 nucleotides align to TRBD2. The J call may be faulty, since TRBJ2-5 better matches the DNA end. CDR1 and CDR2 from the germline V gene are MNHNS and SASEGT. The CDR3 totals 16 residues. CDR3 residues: CASSDGAGGSLETQYF. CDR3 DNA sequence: TGTGCCAGCAGTGACGGAGCGGGAGGGAGTCTGGAGACCCAGTACTTC.

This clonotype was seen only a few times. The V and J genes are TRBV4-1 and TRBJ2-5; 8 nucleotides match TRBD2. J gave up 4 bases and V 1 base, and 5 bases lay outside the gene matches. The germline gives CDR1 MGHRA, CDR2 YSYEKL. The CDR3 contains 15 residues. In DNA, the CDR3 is TGCGCCAGCAGCCAAGGTAGCGGGATGGGAGAGACCCAGTACTTC. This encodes CASSQGSGMGETQYF.

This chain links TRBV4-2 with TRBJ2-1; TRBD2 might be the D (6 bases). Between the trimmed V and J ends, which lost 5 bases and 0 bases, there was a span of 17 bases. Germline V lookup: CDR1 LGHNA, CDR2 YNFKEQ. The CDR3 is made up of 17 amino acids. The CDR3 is CASSGLLAQSSYNEQFF. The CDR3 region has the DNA TGTGCCAGCAGCGGACTCCTAGCGCAGAGCTCCTACAATGAGCAGTTCTTC.

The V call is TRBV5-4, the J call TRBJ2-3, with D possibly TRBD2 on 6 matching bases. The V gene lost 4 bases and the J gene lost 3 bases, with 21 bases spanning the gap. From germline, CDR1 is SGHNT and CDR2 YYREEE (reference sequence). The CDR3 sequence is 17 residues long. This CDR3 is CASSPGTGAGSTDTQYF. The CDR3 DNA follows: TGTGCCAGCAGCCCCGGGACTGGGGCGGGGTCGACAGATACGCAGTATTTT.

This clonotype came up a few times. This CDR3 is CASRSAGTAPYEQYF. DNA of the CDR3: TGTGCCAGCAGGTCTGCCGGGACGGCTCCCTACGAGCAGTACTTC. J is TRBJ2-7 and V is TRBV7-2, with D perhaps being TRBD1 or TRBD2 (5 bases each). Germline CDR1 reads SGHTA; CDR2 reads FQGNSA. The CDR3 runs to 15 residues. Trimming left V 6 bases short and J 2 bases short, with 17 bases between.

The CDR3 DNA follows: TGCAGCGTTGCGTCACTAGCGGGTGGGACCTACGAGCAGTACTTC. As protein: CSVASLAGGTYEQYF. This chain links TRBV29-1 with TRBJ2-7; 9 positions agree with TRBD2. This CDR3 region has 15 residues. Germline V gene sequence: CDR1 SQVTM, CDR2 ANQGSEA. Germline trimming cut 4 bases from V and 2 bases from J; bases unmatched to any gene: 9.

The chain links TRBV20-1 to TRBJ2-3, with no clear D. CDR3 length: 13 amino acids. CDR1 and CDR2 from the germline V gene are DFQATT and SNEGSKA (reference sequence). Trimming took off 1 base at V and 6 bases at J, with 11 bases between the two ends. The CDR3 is CSARGWVPDTQYF. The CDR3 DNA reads TGCAGTGCTAGAGGATGGGTCCCCGATACGCAGTATTTT.

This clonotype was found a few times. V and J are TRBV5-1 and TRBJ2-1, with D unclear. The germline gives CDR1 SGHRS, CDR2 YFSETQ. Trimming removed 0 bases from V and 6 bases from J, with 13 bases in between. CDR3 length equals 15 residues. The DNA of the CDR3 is TGCGCCAGCAGCTTGGATTCGCGACCAGGCAATGAGCAGTTCTTC. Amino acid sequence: CASSLDSRPGNEQFF. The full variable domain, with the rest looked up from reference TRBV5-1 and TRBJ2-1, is KAGVTQTPRYLIKTRGQQVTLSCSPISGHRSVSWYQQTPGQGLQFLFEYFSETQRNKGNFPGRFSGRQFSNSRSEMNVSTLELGDSALYLCASSLDSRPGNEQFFGPGTRLTVL.

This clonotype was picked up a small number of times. The CDR3 reads CSARGGTSGNEQFF. The DNA for the CDR3 is TGCAGTGCTAGGGGGGGGACTAGCGGAAATGAGCAGTTCTTC. The rearrangement uses TRBV20-1 and TRBJ2-1, with 11 positions matching TRBD2. The ends lost 3 bases at V and 7 bases at J; junction bases unmatched: 5. The CDR3 contains 14 residues. Germline lookup yields CDR1 DFQATT and CDR2 SNEGSKA (reference sequence).

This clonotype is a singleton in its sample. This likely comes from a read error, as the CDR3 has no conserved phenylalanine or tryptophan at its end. CDR3 bases: TGCGCCAGCAGCCAAAAAGTGGGGGGCGGGAACACCGGGGAGCTGTTTTCT. Translation: CASSQKVGGGNTGELFS. This chain connects TRBV4-1 to TRBJ2-2, with D perhaps assigned TRBD1 or TRBD2 (6 bases each). Per germline, CDR1 MGHRA and CDR2 YSYEKL. Trimming left V 2 bases short and J 1 base short, with 14 bases between. The CDR3 is 17 residues long.

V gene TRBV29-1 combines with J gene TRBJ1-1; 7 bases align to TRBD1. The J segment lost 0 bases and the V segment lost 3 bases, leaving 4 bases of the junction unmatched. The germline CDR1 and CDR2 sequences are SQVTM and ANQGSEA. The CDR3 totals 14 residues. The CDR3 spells CSVELQGLNTEAFF. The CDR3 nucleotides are TGCAGCGTTGAGCTACAGGGGCTGAACACTGAAGCTTTCTTT. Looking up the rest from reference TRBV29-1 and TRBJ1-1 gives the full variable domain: SAVISQKPSRDICQRGTSLTIQCQVDSQVTMMFWYRQQPGQSLTLIATANQGSEATYESGFVIDKFPISRPNLTFSTLTVSNMSPEDSSIYLCSVELQGLNTEAFFGQGTRLTVV.

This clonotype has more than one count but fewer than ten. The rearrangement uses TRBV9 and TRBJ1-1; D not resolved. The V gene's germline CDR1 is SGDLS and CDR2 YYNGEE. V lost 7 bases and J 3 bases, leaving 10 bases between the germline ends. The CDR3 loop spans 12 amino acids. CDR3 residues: CASGRQYTEAFF. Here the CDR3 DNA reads TGTGCCAGCGGTCGGCAGTACACTGAAGCTTTCTTT.

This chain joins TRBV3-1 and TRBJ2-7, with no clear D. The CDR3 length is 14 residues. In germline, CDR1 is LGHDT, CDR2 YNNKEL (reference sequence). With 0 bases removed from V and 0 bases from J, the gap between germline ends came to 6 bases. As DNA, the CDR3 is TGTGCCAGCAGCCAAGAGGCCATCTCCTACGAGCAGTACTTC. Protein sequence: CASSQEAISYEQYF.

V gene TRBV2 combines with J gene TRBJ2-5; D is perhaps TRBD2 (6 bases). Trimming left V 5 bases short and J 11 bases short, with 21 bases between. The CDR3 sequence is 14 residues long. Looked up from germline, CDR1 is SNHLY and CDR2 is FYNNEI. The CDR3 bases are TGTGCCAGCAGTCCAAGCGGCCCCGGGAGTGAGCAGTACTTC. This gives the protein CASSPSGPGSEQYF.

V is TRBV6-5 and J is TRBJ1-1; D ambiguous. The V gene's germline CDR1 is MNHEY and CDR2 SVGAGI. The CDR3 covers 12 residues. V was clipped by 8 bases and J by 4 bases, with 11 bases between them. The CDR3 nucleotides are TGTGCCAGCGGTCGGACGGGCACTGAAGCTTTCTTT. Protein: CASGRTGTEAFF.

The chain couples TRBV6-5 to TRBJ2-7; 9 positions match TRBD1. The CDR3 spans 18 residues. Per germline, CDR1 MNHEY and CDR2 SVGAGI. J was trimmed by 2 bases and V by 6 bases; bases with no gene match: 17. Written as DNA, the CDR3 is TGTGCCAGCAGCTACAATTCCCCGACAGGGGGAATCGCCTACGAGCAGTACTTC. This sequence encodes CASSYNSPTGGIAYEQYF.

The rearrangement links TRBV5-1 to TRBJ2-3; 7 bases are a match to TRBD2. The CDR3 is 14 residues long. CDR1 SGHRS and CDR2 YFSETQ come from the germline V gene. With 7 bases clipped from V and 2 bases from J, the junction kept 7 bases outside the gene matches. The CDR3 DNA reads TGCGCCAGCGGCCTAGCGGAGATCACAGATACGCAGTATTTT. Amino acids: CASGLAEITDTQYF.

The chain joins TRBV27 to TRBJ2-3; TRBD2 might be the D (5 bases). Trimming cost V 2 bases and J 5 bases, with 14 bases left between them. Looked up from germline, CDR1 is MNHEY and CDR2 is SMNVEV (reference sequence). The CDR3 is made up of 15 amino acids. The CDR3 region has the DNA TGTGCCAGCAGTTTAACTAGAGGATTGGGAGATACGCAGTATTTT. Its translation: CASSLTRGLGDTQYF.

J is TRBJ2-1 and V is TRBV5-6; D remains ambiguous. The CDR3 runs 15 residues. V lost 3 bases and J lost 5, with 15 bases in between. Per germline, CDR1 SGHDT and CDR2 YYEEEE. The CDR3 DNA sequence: TGTGCCAGCAGCTGGCAGGAGTATGATAACAATGAGCAGTTCTTC. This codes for CASSWQEYDNNEQFF.

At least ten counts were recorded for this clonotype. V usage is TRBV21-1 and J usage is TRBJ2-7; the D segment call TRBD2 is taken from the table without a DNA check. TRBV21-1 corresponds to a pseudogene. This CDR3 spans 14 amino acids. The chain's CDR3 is CASSKARASYEQYF. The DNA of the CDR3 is TGTGCCAGCAGCAAAGCAAGGGCCTCCTACGAGCAGTACTTC.